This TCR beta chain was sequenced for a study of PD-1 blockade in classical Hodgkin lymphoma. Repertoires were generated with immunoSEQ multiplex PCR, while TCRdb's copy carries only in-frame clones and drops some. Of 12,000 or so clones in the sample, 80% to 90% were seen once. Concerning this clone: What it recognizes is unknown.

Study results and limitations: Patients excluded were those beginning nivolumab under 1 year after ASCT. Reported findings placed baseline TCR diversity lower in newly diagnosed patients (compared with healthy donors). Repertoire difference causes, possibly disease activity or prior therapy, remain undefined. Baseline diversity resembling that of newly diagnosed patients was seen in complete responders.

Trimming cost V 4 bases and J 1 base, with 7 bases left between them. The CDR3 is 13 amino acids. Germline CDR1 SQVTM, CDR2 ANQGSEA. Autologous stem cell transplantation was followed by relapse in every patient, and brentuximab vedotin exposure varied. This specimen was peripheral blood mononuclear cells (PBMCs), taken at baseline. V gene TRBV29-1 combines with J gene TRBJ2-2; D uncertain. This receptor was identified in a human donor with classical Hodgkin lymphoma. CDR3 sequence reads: CSVVSGNTGELFF. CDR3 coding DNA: TGCAGCGTTGTGTCAGGGAACACCGGGGAGCTGTTTTTT.